These 28 T cell receptor beta chains were all obtained from the same sample, sequenced in a study of T cells in women clearing cervical HPV infection. Generated by immunoSEQ multiplex PCR, the TCRdb table keeps only in-frame clones and is missing some. The listing records 30,000 to 35,000 clones. The sample comprised blood buffy coat. These TCRs come from a woman between 18 and 70 years old with a cervical HPV16 infection that either progressed to CIN3+ or cleared (not recorded which).

Comments on this clone: The sequence runs out 3 residues before the end of the CDR3; the remainder is reconstructed from the germline J gene. This chain uses TRBV7-9 with TRBJ2-3; no clear D gene. This CDR3 contains 15 residues. Germline V gene sequence: CDR1 SEHNR, CDR2 FQNEAQ (reference sequence). The CDR3 here is CASSTLTGGNQPQYF. Partial CDR3 DNA: TGTGCCAGCAGCACCCTGACGGGTGGCAATCAGCCG.

Notes on this clone: The DNA ends 3 residues before the CDR3 does, and the rest of the CDR3 is filled in from the germline J gene. This chain connects TRBV19 to TRBJ2-4, with 7 nucleotides matching TRBD1. Per germline, CDR1 LNHDA and CDR2 SQIVND (reference sequence). CDR3 length: 17 amino acids. The CDR3 DNA, read in part, is TGTGCCAGTAGTATGAATACTCTCCAGGACAGGCGGCGTGGT. It encodes CASSMNTLQDRRRG. The full CDR3 sequence reads CASSMNTLQDRRRGQYF. Looking up the rest from reference TRBV19 and TRBJ2-4 gives the full variable domain: DGGITQSPKYLFRKEGQNVTLSCEQNLNHDAMYWYRQDPGQGLRLIYYSQIVNDFQKGDIAEGYSVSREKKESFPLTVTSAQKNPTAFYLCASSMNTLQDRRRGQYFGAGTRLSVL.

Notes on this clone: The read ends 3 residues before the CDR3 terminus; that terminus is restored from the germline J gene. J is TRBJ1-2 and V is TRBV2, with 12 positions matching TRBD1. The trim removed 5 bases at V and 6 bases at J, leaving 1 base unmatched. From germline, CDR1 is SNHLY and CDR2 FYNNEI. The CDR3 loop spans 13 amino acids. CDR3 bases read: TGTGCCAGCAGTCGGGACAGGGGGCATGGC. Translation gives CASSRDRGHG. The entire CDR3 protein is CASSRDRGHGYTF.

Regarding this clone: Coverage ceases 3 residues before the CDR3 finishes, and the germline J gene fills in the end. This sequence joins TRBV30 and TRBJ2-3; possibly TRBD2 for D (6 bases). The CDR3 loop spans 18 amino acids. The germline CDR1 and CDR2 sequences are GTSNPN and SVGIG (reference sequence). Incomplete CDR3 DNA: TGTGCCTGGAGTGTAGACCTCGGGAGCCGGGGGAGCAATCAGCCG. It specifies CAWSVDLGSRGSNQP. The whole CDR3 sequence reads CAWSVDLGSRGSNQPQYF.

As for this clone: The read ends 3 residues early relative to the CDR3; the germline J gene fills the gap. The chain joins TRBV10-3 to TRBJ1-1, with TRBD1 identical over 7 bases. Per germline, CDR1 ENHRY and CDR2 SYGVKD. The CDR3 sequence is 13 residues long. J was trimmed by 5 bases and V by 1 base; bases with no gene match: 1. CDR3 sequence reads: CAISELQGTEAFF. The CDR3 bases that were read are TGTGCCATCAGTGAGTTACAGGGGACTGAA.

A word on this clone: Sequencing ends 3 residues short of the CDR3 end; the germline J gene provides the rest. The rearrangement uses TRBV29-1 and TRBJ2-1; the D gene is possibly TRBD1 (6 bases). This CDR3 has 13 amino acids. Germline V CDR1 and CDR2: SQVTM, ANQGSEA. V lost 0 bases, J lost 7 bases, and 10 bases lay in between. CDR3 sequence reads: CSVEDYRVNEQFF. CDR3 bases read: TGCAGCGTTGAAGACTACAGGGTTAATGAG.

A note on this clone: The missing CDR3 end, 3 residues past where the read stops, is filled in from the germline J gene. The rearrangement uses TRBV27 and TRBJ1-2; the D is unclear. The CDR3 sequence is 13 residues long. Germline V gene sequence: CDR1 MNHEY, CDR2 SMNVEV (reference sequence). V shed 6 bases and J shed 4 bases, with 12 bases lying between them. Partial CDR3 DNA: TGTGCCAGCAGCACTAAACGTACCTATGGC. It codes for CASSTKRTYG. In full, the CDR3 reads CASSTKRTYGYTF.

The chain's CDR3 is CASSLAGGGGDYTF. Partial CDR3 DNA: TGTGCCAGCAGCTTAGCGGGAGGGGGCGGTGAC. The V call is TRBV7-3, the J call TRBJ1-2, with TRBD1 matching 7 bases. The observed sequence ends 3 residues before the CDR3 terminus, with the missing tail filled in from the germline J gene. CDR1 is SGHTA, CDR2 FQGTGA, per germline. The CDR3 length is 14 residues.

Regarding this clone: The read falls 3 residues short of the CDR3 end, and the missing part is taken from the germline J gene. The same CDR3 is also encoded by other DNA sequences in this sample. The genes are TRBV29-1 and TRBJ1-3, with 7 bases identical to TRBD1. The CDR3 length is 15 residues. Germline V lookup: CDR1 SQVTM, CDR2 ANQGSEA. V lost 7 bases, J lost 1 base, and 10 bases stayed unmatched. CDR3 amino acids: CSAAEGQSSGNTIYF. Partial CDR3 DNA: TGCAGCGCTGCCGAGGGACAGTCGTCTGGAAACACC.

Worth noting for this clone: The sequenced fragment ends 3 residues before the CDR3 boundary, so the rest is inferred from the germline J gene. The J gene is TRBJ2-3, the V gene TRBV27; 7 bases map to TRBD2. This CDR3 is built from 13 residues. Germline V gene lookup returns CDR1 MNHEY and CDR2 SMNVEV (reference sequence). Trimming cost V 5 bases and J 5 bases; bases outside gene matches: 4. CDR3 residues: CASSSGDRDTQYF. The part of the CDR3 DNA that was read is TGTGCCAGCAGTAGCGGGGATAGAGATACG.

As regards this clone: The read ends 3 residues before the CDR3 terminus; that terminus is restored from the germline J gene. This chain connects TRBV5-6 to TRBJ1-6; the D gene is possibly TRBD1 (6 bases). The germline V and J ends were trimmed by 4 bases and 9 bases, with 17 bases remaining between them. The length of the CDR3 is 15 residues. In germline, CDR1 is SGHDT, CDR2 YYEEEE. CDR3 region: CASSQEQGMVSPLHF. CDR3 bases read: TGTGCCAGCAGCCAAGAACAGGGCATGGTTTCACCC.

Details on this clone: The read gets to within 3 residues of the CDR3 end, and the germline J gene fills in the rest. The rearrangement joins TRBV30 to TRBJ1-2, with D perhaps matching TRBD1 (5 bases). The germline V gene encodes CDR1 GTSNPN and CDR2 SVGIG (reference sequence). There are 15 residues in the CDR3. The covered CDR3 bases are TGTGCCTGGGGGGGTTATAGCGGGAGTCACAATGAC. Residues: CAWGGYSGSHND. The complete CDR3 protein is CAWGGYSGSHNDYTF. The full variable domain, its missing parts supplied by reference TRBV30 and TRBJ1-2, is SQTIHQWPATLVQPVGSPLSLECTVEGTSNPNLYWYRQAAGRGLQLLFYSVGIGQISSEVPQNLSASRPQDRQFILSSKKLLLSDSGFYLCAWGGYSGSHNDYTFGSGTRLTVV.

The covered CDR3 bases are TGCAGTGCTAGAGGAGGACTAGCTTTAAATGAG. Amino acids: CSARGGLALNE. The entire CDR3 reads CSARGGLALNEQFF. V is TRBV20-1 and J is TRBJ2-1; 8 bases map to TRBD2. Sequencing ends 3 residues short of the CDR3 end; the germline J gene provides the rest. The CDR3 is made up of 14 amino acids. Germline lookup yields CDR1 DFQATT and CDR2 SNEGSKA (reference sequence). The V gene end was trimmed by 1 base and the J gene end by 7 bases; junction bases not matched to a gene: 6.

A word on this clone: The CDR3 end falls 3 residues outside the read, so it is completed with the germline J gene. The same CDR3 also results from other DNA sequences found in this sample. The chain recombines TRBV7-9 with TRBJ2-3, with 11 positions matching TRBD2. Germline CDR1 SEHNR, CDR2 FQNEAQ (reference sequence). Germline trimming cut 6 bases from V and 8 bases from J; bases unmatched to any gene: 10. The CDR3 runs to 15 residues. CDR3 protein: CASRDLAGGGGTQYF. The CDR3 bases that were read are TGTGCCAGCAGGGATCTAGCGGGGGGAGGAGGTACG.

CDR3 DNA, as far as it was read: TGTGCCATCAGTGGAGGCGGGAGGAATGAAAAA. Its translation: CAISGGGRNEK. Given in full, the CDR3 is CAISGGGRNEKLFF. The rearrangement links TRBV10-3 to TRBJ1-4, with D hard to call. The read gets to within 3 residues of the CDR3 end, and the germline J gene fills in the rest. The germline V gene encodes CDR1 ENHRY and CDR2 SYGVKD. This CDR3 comprises 14 residues. With 4 bases removed from V and 5 bases from J, the gap between germline ends came to 11 bases.

CDR3 DNA (partial): TGTGCCAGCAGCTTAGTCGGCAGGGTCCCTGGT. It specifies CASSLVGRVPG. The full CDR3 is CASSLVGRVPGQYF. The chain joins TRBV7-9 to TRBJ2-4; weak D call: TRBD1 (5 bases). From the germline J gene comes the end of the CDR3, since the read stops 3 residues before it. The CDR3 consists of 14 residues. Germline values: CDR1 SEHNR, CDR2 FQNEAQ (reference sequence).

With respect to this clone: The read ends 3 residues before the CDR3 terminus; that terminus is restored from the germline J gene. The chain couples TRBV12-3 or TRBV12-4 to TRBJ2-5; 7 nucleotides line up with TRBD1. Trimming at V came to 8 bases and at J to 4 bases, leaving 7 bases not matched to a gene. CDR3 length: 13 residues. The CDR3 sequence is CASFQTGAETQYF. The DNA read from the CDR3 is TGTGCCAGCTTTCAAACAGGGGCAGAGACC.

As concerns this clone: The read gets to within 3 residues of the CDR3 end, and the germline J gene fills in the rest. The chain couples TRBV19 to TRBJ2-4; D might be TRBD1 (6 bases). Germline V gene sequence: CDR1 LNHDA, CDR2 SQIVND (reference sequence). The CDR3 loop spans 14 amino acids. The CDR3 is CASNSGGFRGGQYF. The sequenced part of the CDR3 DNA is TGTGCCAGTAATTCAGGCGGCTTCAGGGGCGGT.

As for this clone: The read comes to an end 3 residues before the CDR3 does, leaving the germline J gene to fill in the end. The chain links TRBV5-1 to TRBJ1-1; 7 nucleotides agree with TRBD1. Germline values: CDR1 SGHRS, CDR2 YFSETQ. This CDR3 spans 16 amino acids. Trimming at V came to 4 bases and at J to 0 bases, leaving 9 bases not matched to a gene. CDR3 DNA (partial): TGCGCCAGCAGCCTCCCGGCAGGGGGAGTGAACACTGAA. Translation: CASSLPAGGVNTE. Given in full, the CDR3 is CASSLPAGGVNTEAFF.

On this clone: The CDR3 is cut off 3 residues early in the read; its end comes from the germline J gene. The genes are TRBV7-6 and TRBJ2-2; tentative D call: TRBD2 (5 bases). Germline V gene data show CDR1 as SGHVS and CDR2 as FNYEAQ. The V end was cut by 0 bases, the J end by 2 bases, with 13 bases between. The CDR3 is made up of 17 amino acids. Incomplete CDR3 DNA: TGTGCCAGCAGCTTAGCGTCGGCGGGCGGAAACACCGGGGAG. It is translated as CASSLASAGGNTGE. The full CDR3 protein reads CASSLASAGGNTGELFF.

In the case of this clone: The missing CDR3 end, 3 residues past where the read stops, is filled in from the germline J gene. This CDR3 is also generated by other DNA sequences in the sample. This chain links TRBV18 with TRBJ2-5; 9 positions agree with TRBD2. The CDR3 consists of 17 residues. Germline assignment: CDR1 KGHSH and CDR2 LQKENI. V lost 0 bases and J lost 0; bases outside the gene matches: 5. The covered CDR3 bases are TGTGCCAGCTCACCACCGGGGAGCGGGGGGTACCAAGAGACC. Translation: CASSPPGSGGYQET. The full CDR3 is CASSPPGSGGYQETQYF.

In the case of this clone: The read terminates 3 residues before the CDR3 end, so the remaining end is supplied by the germline J gene. This rearrangement joins TRBV7-2 to TRBJ2-3; no clear D. Germline values: CDR1 SGHTA, CDR2 FQGNSA. Trimming removed 7 bases at V and 6 bases at J, with 11 bases between. The CDR3 runs to 12 residues. The sequenced CDR3 bases are TGTGCCAGCACCCTAAAAGTGGATACG. Residues: CASTLKVDT. The whole CDR3 is CASTLKVDTQYF.

As for this clone: The DNA ends 3 residues before the CDR3 does, and the rest of the CDR3 is filled in from the germline J gene. V is TRBV30 and J is TRBJ2-1; 11 bases line up with TRBD2. CDR1 and CDR2 (germline): GTSNPN, SVGIG (reference sequence). After removal of 3 bases from V and 8 bases from J, the junction contained 6 bases not matched to a gene. This CDR3 has 14 amino acids. Here the CDR3 reads CAWSQLAGAYEQFF. Incomplete CDR3 DNA: TGTGCCTGGAGCCAACTAGCGGGGGCATATGAG.

As regards this clone: The CDR3 is cut off 3 residues early in the read; its end comes from the germline J gene. The V call is TRBV30, the J call TRBJ2-1; D is uncertain. Germline V gives CDR1 GTSNPN, CDR2 SVGIG (reference sequence). Trimming shortened V by 1 base and J by 8 bases, and 3 bases separated the two germline ends. This CDR3 contains 10 residues. CDR3 DNA, as far as it was read: TGTGCCTGGAGTGCCTATGAG. Translating it yields CAWSAYE. Given in full, the CDR3 is CAWSAYEQFF.

On this clone: A read error may account for a junction end that differs from germline. Coverage ceases 3 residues before the CDR3 finishes, and the germline J gene fills in the end. The chain recombines TRBV7-7 with TRBJ2-3; D gene unclear. CDR3 length: 13 amino acids. From germline, CDR1 is SSHAT and CDR2 FNYEAQ (reference sequence). CDR3 in amino acids: CASSLDRSDTQYF. The part of the CDR3 DNA that was read is TGTGCTAGCAGCTTAGATCGGTCAGATACG.

The sequenced CDR3 bases are TGTGCCAGCTCACCCCGTAGAGGTAGCGGGGTATTTTTCTCCTACGAC. This gives the protein CASSPRRGSGVFFSYD. The whole CDR3 region reads CASSPRRGSGVFFSYDYTF. The chain has TRBV18 and TRBJ1-2; D not certain. The observed sequence ends 3 residues before the CDR3 terminus, with the missing tail filled in from the germline J gene. Looked up from germline, CDR1 is KGHSH and CDR2 is LQKENI. This CDR3 has 19 amino acids.

Here the CDR3 reads CSARPGSGTIYF. CDR3 DNA, as far as it was read: TGCAGTGCCCGCCCCGGATCGGGCACC. This chain connects TRBV20-1 to TRBJ1-3; D is unclear. The read gets to within 3 residues of the CDR3 end, and the germline J gene fills in the rest. The CDR3 totals 12 residues. Trimming stripped 6 bases from V and 9 bases from J, with 15 bases between. Germline CDR1 is DFQATT and CDR2 is SNEGSKA (reference sequence).

As concerns this clone: The read finishes 3 residues shy of the CDR3 end, and the germline J gene is used to complete it. The chain is built from TRBV19 and TRBJ1-6; D ambiguous. V was trimmed by 1 base and J by 7 bases, leaving 11 bases between them. The CDR3 contains 15 residues. Germline V gene data show CDR1 as LNHDA and CDR2 as SQIVND (reference sequence). The sequenced part of the CDR3 DNA is TGTGCCAGTAGTATAGGCGGAAGTTTGAATTCACCC. Protein sequence: CASSIGGSLNSP. The whole CDR3 is CASSIGGSLNSPLHF.